The sequence of this T cell receptor beta chain was determined in a study of blood T cells in healthy people across ages. Through a sample-barcoded 5' primer and a J-beta primer mix, a second PCR was run for 7 to 11 cycles. From the 5' RACE reads, TCRdb called clonotypes with MiXCR, one entry per CDR3 protein. The data hold around 1,500,000 distinct CDR3 sequences, with 28% observed a single time. The V end lost 0 bases, the J end lost 5 bases, and 9 bases lay between the germline ends. Germline CDR1 reads GTSNPN; CDR2 reads SVGIG (reference sequence). This CDR3 region has 13 residues. J is TRBJ2-3 and V is TRBV30, with D possibly matching TRBD1 (6 bases). This clonotype originated in a woman in her twenties or thirties in good health. The sequenced material came from blood. The CDR3 reads CAWSVKGGDTQYF. The CDR3 DNA is TGTGCCTGGAGTGTAAAAGGGGGAGATACGCAGTATTTT.